Each of the 9 T cell receptor beta chains below was sequenced from the same sample in a study of blood T cell repertoires in COVID-19. Data came from immunoSEQ multiplex PCR; TCRdb stores just in-frame clones and leaves some out. The sample holds about 130,000 clones; approximately 86% are singletons and the top ten take around 2.3%. Material: PBMCs or T cells enriched from blood (not recorded which). These receptors were obtained from a woman in her fifties or sixties who had recovered from COVID-19.

The CDR3 bases are TGTGCCAGCAGTTTATCCCTTGCCAGGGTTTCGGCCGAGCAGTACTTC. Its protein is CASSLSLARVSAEQYF. This rearrangement joins TRBV27 to TRBJ2-7, with D maybe TRBD1 (5 bases). Germline V gives CDR1 MNHEY, CDR2 SMNVEV (reference sequence). CDR3 length: 16 amino acids. With 0 bases removed from V and 6 bases from J, the gap between germline ends came to 18 bases.

This clone was seen more than once but under ten times. V usage is TRBV5-1 and J usage is TRBJ1-1; D might be TRBD1 (6 bases). CDR1 and CDR2 from the germline V gene are SGHRS and YFSETQ. The V end was cut by 5 bases, the J end by 0 bases, with 14 bases between. The CDR3 consists of 15 residues. CDR3 loop: CASRREQGLNTEAFF. CDR3 coding DNA: TGCGCCAGCAGACGCGAACAGGGCTTGAACACTGAAGCTTTCTTT.

The chain has TRBV19 and TRBJ1-1; 7 positions agree with TRBD1. This CDR3 contains 14 residues. V dropped 4 bases and J dropped 5; count of bases not matched to a gene: 7. Germline V CDR1 and CDR2: LNHDA, SQIVND (reference sequence). This chain's CDR3 is CASSTQGVRTEAFF. The CDR3 DNA is TGTGCCAGTAGTACGCAGGGGGTTAGGACTGAAGCTTTCTTT.

The CDR3 bases are TGTGCCAGCAGCTTAGAAGAGGCGGGGATTGACGAGCAGTACTTC. Protein: CASSLEEAGIDEQYF. V is TRBV7-9 and J is TRBJ2-7, with D perhaps matching TRBD2 (6 bases). Per germline, CDR1 SEHNR and CDR2 FQNEAQ (reference sequence). V was cut by 1 base and J by 5 bases, with 15 bases left in between. The CDR3 extends over 15 amino acids.

V and J are TRBV28 and TRBJ2-1; D remains ambiguous. The V end was cut by 4 bases, the J end by 13 bases, with 11 bases between. Looked up from germline, CDR1 is MDHEN and CDR2 is SYDVKM. The CDR3 runs 11 residues. The CDR3 sequence: CASSSPYPQFF. The CDR3 DNA reads TGTGCCAGCAGTTCCCCTTATCCCCAGTTCTTC.

The gene calls are TRBV19 and TRBJ2-7; D is uncertain. This CDR3 is built from 14 residues. V shed 5 bases and J shed 3 bases, with 14 bases lying between them. CDR1 and CDR2 (germline): LNHDA, SQIVND (reference sequence). The CDR3 nucleotides read TGTGCCAGTAGTTCACTTAGTGGCGGCTACGAGCAGTACTTC. This gives the protein CASSSLSGGYEQYF.

V and J are TRBV7-2 and TRBJ2-5; TRBD2 is a possible D gene (6 bases). This CDR3 has 15 residues. V lost 5 bases and J lost 1, with 14 bases in between. CDR1 is SGHTA and CDR2 is FQGNSA in the germline V gene. This CDR3 reads CASSTIAAPQETQYF. In DNA form, the CDR3 reads TGTGCCAGCAGCACAATAGCGGCCCCCCAAGAGACCCAGTACTTC.

V usage is TRBV6-5 and J usage is TRBJ1-1; D perhaps matches TRBD1 (5 bases). This CDR3 has 14 amino acids. V was pared by 6 bases and J by 4 bases, with 15 bases between. Germline assignment: CDR1 MNHEY and CDR2 SVGAGI. The CDR3 nucleotides are TGTGCCAGCAGACTTGGGGTGGGGGGCACTGAAGCTTTCTTT. Protein product: CASRLGVGGTEAFF.

The chain combines TRBV27 with TRBJ1-1; 8 nucleotides align to TRBD1. Germline CDR1 and CDR2: MNHEY and SMNVEV (reference sequence). The CDR3 consists of 16 residues. V lost 5 bases to trimming and J lost 1 base; unmatched junction nucleotides: 9. This CDR3 reads CASSPTDRGGNTEAFF. DNA of the CDR3: TGTGCCAGCAGTCCCACCGACAGGGGAGGGAACACTGAAGCTTTCTTT.